These T cell receptor beta chains were read from a single sample in a study of T cells expressing NK-cell markers. Each CDR3 protein gets one entry in TCRdb, which reprocessed the 5' RACE reads and gives no DNA. The table for this sample gives about 7,200 distinct CDR3 sequences. The sequenced sample consisted of blood T cells: a sorted CD56 or NKG2C T cell subset, CD4+ or CD8+ T cells, or bulk PBMC T cells (not recorded which). The receptors originated from a man aged 18 to 69 in good health. The CDR3 runs from the conserved cysteine through the conserved F or W. For some rows the clone size is stated as once, few or many, or as a class when expanded; others skip it.

abundance	v_gene	j_gene	CDR3aa
NA	TRBV4-1	TRBJ2-5	CASSQDRTAEETQYF
NA	TRBV6-4	TRBJ2-1	CASSDSAANSYNEQFF
NA	TRBV12-3/TRBV12-4	TRBJ2-1	CASTPRLSSYNEQFF
NA	TRBV15	TRBJ1-5	CATSRDGTGDYSNQPQHF
NA	TRBV20-1	TRBJ2-7	CSARGGPDYEQYF
NA	TRBV5-1	TRBJ2-1	CASSFLPSTGSSYNEQFF
NA	TRBV6-4	TRBJ2-1	CASSANSYNEQFF
NA	TRBV5-1	TRBJ1-1	CASSLTGGMTEAFF
NA	TRBV20-1	TRBJ2-7	CSAGQGGIYEQYF
NA	TRBV4-1	TRBJ1-2	CASSQDRVGTYGYTF
NA	TRBV21-1	TRBJ1-6	CASRGTGSYLGSYNSPLHF
medium-sized	TRBV5-1	TRBJ2-7	CASSLGSGSHEQYF
medium-sized	TRBV27	TRBJ2-7	CASSFTGMRYEQYF
NA	TRBV6-4	TRBJ2-1	CASSDGLAGANEQFF
NA	TRBV20-1	TRBJ2-7	CSARFDPPYEQYF
NA	TRBV29-1	TRBJ2-1	CSVVVSGDYNEQFF
NA	TRBV6-2/TRBV6-3	TRBJ2-6	CASSYSEAGANVLTF
NA	TRBV27	TRBJ1-5	CASSSLTGYGQPQHF
NA	TRBV6-5	TRBJ1-1	CASSYTQGAREAFF
NA	TRBV6-1	TRBJ2-2	CASSEPGGAGELFF
NA	TRBV6-1	TRBJ1-1	CASSGGTGGTEAFF
NA	TRBV6-1	TRBJ2-5	CASSLAAGAQETQYF
NA	TRBV7-2	TRBJ1-4	CASSLAHGRGDRLFF
NA	TRBV6-5	TRBJ1-1	CASSYSPAQVTEAFF
NA	TRBV18	TRBJ1-3	CASSRGIPSSGNTIYF